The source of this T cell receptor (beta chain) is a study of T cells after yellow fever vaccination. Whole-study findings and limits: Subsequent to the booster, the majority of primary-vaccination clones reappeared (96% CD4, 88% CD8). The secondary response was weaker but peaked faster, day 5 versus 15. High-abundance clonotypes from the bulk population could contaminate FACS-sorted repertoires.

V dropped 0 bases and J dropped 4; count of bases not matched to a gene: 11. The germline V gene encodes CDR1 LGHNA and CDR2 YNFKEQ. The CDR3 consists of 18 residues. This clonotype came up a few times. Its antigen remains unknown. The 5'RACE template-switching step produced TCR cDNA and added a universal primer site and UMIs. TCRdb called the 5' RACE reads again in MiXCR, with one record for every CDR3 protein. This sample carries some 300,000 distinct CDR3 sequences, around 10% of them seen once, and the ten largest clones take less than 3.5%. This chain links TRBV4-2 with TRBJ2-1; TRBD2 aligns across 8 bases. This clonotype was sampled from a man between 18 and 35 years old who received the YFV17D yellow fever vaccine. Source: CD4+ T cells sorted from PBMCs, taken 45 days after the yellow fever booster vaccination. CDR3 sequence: CASSQDLRGGLLYNEQFF. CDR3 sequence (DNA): TGTGCCAGCAGCCAAGATCTTCGGGGGGGCCTTCTATACAATGAGCAGTTCTTC.